This T cell receptor (beta chain) was recovered during a study of multiple sclerosis patients with progressive multifocal leukoencephalopathy. Study-wide findings and caveats: Most PML patients had lower entropy, suggesting less diverse TRB repertoires.

As for time point: before natalizumab initiation. Prior interferon beta treatment was universal, and the PML patients were all female. T0 blood was collected before the first natalizumab infusion. Every PCR reaction included synthetic inline CDR3 controls for all V-J pairings. Repertoires were generated with immunoSEQ multiplex PCR, while TCRdb's copy carries only in-frame clones and drops some. Of about 30,000 clones listed, 80% to 95% are singletons. The ends were cut back, 7 bases at V and 5 bases at J, with 9 bases in the middle. Germline CDR1 is SNHLY and CDR2 is FYNNEI. The CDR3 loop spans 11 amino acids. This clone appeared once. What it recognizes is unknown.

This chain uses TRBV2 with TRBJ2-7, with D unresolved. This clonotype was sampled from a man aged 25-45 years with multiple sclerosis. Material for sequencing was PBMCs. The CDR3 nucleotides are TGTGCCAGCACATCACGCCACGAGCAGTACGTC. This gives the protein CASTSRHEQYV.